This T cell receptor (beta chain) was found in a study of blood T cell repertoires in COVID-19 (dated by TCRdb to the early 2020s). About the study as a whole: Samples from collaborators originated in the United States, Italy and Spain and spanned both the acute and convalescent phases of COVID-19. The material from the prospective study consisted of cDNA or gDNA derived from T cells, B-cell-depleted T cells, or PBMCs. The dataset comprised deeply sampled blood TCRbeta repertoires from subjects exposed to, actively infected with, or recovered from COVID-19. The repertoires were released in a freely available public database meant as a resource for research on the immune response to SARS-CoV-2. The samples were drawn from the first 160 participants of the ongoing ImmuneRACE study and from under 1,500 subjects provided by 6 global collaborators. The sample metadata nearly always contained a de-identified subject ID, COVID-19 status, age in years and sex. HLA class I and class II types, where available, came from metadata supplied by the sample provider rather than from assay-based typing. Summary of the overall study and its limitations: The amount of clinical and demographic metadata varied by source and participant and was provided uncurated.

Whole blood was collected in K2EDTA tubes by collaborating institutions according to the institutions' own protocols. For TCRbeta analysis, collaborator samples were shipped as frozen whole blood, as isolated PBMCs, or as DNA extracted from either sample type. The immunoSEQ Assay, a bias-controlled multiplex PCR, was used to amplify TCRbeta CDR3 regions from genomic DNA. The study's own analysis went as follows. Nucleated cell counts per sample were estimated from amplification of reference gene primers within the assay. Sequence reads were collapsed and filtered to measure the absolute abundance of every unique TCRbeta CDR3 rearrangement. For each sample, productive Simpson clonality was calculated as the square root of Simpson's diversity index across productive rearrangements. Sourced from immuneACCESS, this table was stored by TCRdb with only in-frame sequences that have V and J called. A share of the clones is absent; for the studies checked, an unresolved V gene accounts for under half, and the remainder has no known explanation. V and J calls and clone size are those listed in that table; D and trimming were worked out from the DNA. For this sample the table gives approximately 98,000 clones, of which 65% to 85% were detected only once. About 11% of the sample belongs to the ten largest clones.

Details on this clone: Its antigen is still unknown. Base qualities are not at hand, and no much larger clone is one base apart.

Sequencing was carried out using peripheral blood. This TCR was recovered from a woman of 80 years or more with acute or convalescent COVID-19.

The DNA sequence is TGTGCCAGCAGTTTCCGCTATGGCTACACCTTC. Its amino acids are CASSFRYGYTF. The rearrangement joined TRBV28 to TRBJ1-2, with an unclear D gene assignment. The CDR3 holds 11 amino acids from the cysteine to the phenylalanine. Just CDR3 DNA is preserved here, 33 bases in frame from base 1. Trimming takes 3 bases from V and 4 bases from J, and the germline ends sit 3 bases apart. CDR1 and CDR2 (MDHEN, SYDVKM) derive from the germline V gene.